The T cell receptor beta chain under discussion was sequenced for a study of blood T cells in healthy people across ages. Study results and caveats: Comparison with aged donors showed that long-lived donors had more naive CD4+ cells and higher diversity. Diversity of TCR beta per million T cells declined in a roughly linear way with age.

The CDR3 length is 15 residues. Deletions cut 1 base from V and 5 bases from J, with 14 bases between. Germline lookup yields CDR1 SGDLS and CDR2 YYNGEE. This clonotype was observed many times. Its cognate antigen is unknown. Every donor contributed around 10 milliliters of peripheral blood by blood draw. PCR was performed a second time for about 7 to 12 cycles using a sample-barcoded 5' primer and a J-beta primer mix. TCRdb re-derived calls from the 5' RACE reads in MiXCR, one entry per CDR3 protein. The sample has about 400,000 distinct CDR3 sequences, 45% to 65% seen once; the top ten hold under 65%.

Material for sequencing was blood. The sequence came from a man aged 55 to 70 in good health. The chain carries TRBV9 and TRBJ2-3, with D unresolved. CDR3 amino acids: CASSVSWDSRDTQYF. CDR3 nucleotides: TGTGCCAGCAGCGTATCCTGGGATAGCCGAGATACGCAGTATTTT. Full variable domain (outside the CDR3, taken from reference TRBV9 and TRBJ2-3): DSGVTQTPKHLITATGQRVTLRCSPRSGDLSVYWYQQSLDQGLQFLIQYYNGEERAKGNILERFSAQQFPDLHSELNLSSLELGDSALYFCASSVSWDSRDTQYFGPGTRLTVL.